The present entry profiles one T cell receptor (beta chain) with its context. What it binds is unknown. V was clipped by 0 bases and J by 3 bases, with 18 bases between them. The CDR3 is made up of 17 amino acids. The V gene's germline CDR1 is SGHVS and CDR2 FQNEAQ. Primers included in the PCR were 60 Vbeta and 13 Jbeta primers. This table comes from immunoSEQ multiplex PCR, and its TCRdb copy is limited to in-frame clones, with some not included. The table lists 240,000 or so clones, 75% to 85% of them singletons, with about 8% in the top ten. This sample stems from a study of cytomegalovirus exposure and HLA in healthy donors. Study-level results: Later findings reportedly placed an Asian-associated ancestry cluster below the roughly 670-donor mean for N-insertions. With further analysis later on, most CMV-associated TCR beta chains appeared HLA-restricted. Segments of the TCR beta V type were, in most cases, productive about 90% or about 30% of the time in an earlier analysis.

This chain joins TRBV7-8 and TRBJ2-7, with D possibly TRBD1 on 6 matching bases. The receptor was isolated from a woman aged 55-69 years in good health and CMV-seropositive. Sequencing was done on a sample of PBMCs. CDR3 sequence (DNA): TGTGCCAGCAGCTTAGCGCTGGCCAGAACAGGGTACTACGAGCAGTACTTC. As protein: CASSLALARTGYYEQYF.